One T cell receptor beta chain is described in this entry. Its antigen is undetermined. This sample was taken from a study of CD8+ T cells in alopecia areata. At the level of the study: Treated patients swallowed 5 to 10 mg of oral tofacitinib twice daily.

Treatment noted: oral pan-JAK inhibitor, 5-10 mg twice daily. Study-level findings and limits: Tofacitinib yielded significantly lower scalp clonality and fewer expanded CD8+ clones among the top 100. Affected lesional scalp, above all in alopecia totalis/universalis, was more clonal than normal scalp. A large proportion of expanded lesional clones were detected persisting in scalp and blood during tofacitinib.

Trimming removed 4 bases from V and 4 bases from J, with 13 bases in between. Per the germline V gene, CDR1 is SGHAT and CDR2 is FQNNGV. The CDR3 spans 14 residues. RNA extraction and reverse transcription yielded cDNA as sequencing template. Repertoires were generated with immunoSEQ multiplex PCR, while TCRdb's copy carries only in-frame clones and drops some. The top ten clones hold about 2.6% of a sample with roughly 200,000 clones, roughly 40% of them seen once. The sample here was CD4+ T cells sorted from blood, taken around week 36, from a patient treated with tofacitinib. This TCR was sampled from a human donor with alopecia areata. V usage is TRBV11-2 and J usage is TRBJ1-2; D is unresolved. CDR3 sequence: CASSSEGLPYGYTF. The CDR3 DNA sequence: TGTGCCAGCAGCTCCGAAGGACTCCCCTATGGCTACACCTTC.